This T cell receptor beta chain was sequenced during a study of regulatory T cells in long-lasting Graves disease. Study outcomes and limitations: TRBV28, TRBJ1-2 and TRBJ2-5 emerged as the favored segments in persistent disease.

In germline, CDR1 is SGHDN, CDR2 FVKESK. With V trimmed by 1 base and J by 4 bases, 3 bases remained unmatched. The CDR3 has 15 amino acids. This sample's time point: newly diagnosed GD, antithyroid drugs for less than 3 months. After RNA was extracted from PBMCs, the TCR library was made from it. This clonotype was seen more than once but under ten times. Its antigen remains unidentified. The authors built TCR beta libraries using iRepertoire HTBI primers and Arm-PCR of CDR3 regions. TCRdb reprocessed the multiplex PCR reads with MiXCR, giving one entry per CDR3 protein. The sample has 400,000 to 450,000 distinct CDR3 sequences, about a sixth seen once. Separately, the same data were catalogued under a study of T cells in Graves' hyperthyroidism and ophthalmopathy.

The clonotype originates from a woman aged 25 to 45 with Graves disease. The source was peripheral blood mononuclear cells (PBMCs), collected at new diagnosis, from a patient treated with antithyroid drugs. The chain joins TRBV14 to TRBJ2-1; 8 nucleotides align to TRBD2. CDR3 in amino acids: CASSQGTSYYNEQFF. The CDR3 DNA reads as TGTGCCAGCAGCCAAGGGACTAGCTATTACAATGAGCAGTTCTTC.